What follows is one T cell receptor beta chain and its context. This clonotype was seen only a few times. Its recognized antigen is unknown. The record has no base qualities; no much larger clone is one base away. Looking up the germline V gene (reference sequence) yields CDR1 DFQATT and CDR2 SNEGSKA. There are 14 amino acids in the CDR3, from cysteine to phenylalanine inclusive. The sequence is cut down to CDR3 DNA, 42 bases in frame from base 1. The V and J ends are trimmed by 5 bases and 0 bases, leaving 12 bases between them. The treatment or condition label, as the study defines it: live attenuated yellow fever vaccine strain. At each blood-draw timepoint, two biological replicates of bulk PBMCs were obtained. A standard Ficoll-Paque protocol was used to isolate PBMCs from peripheral blood. RNA was extracted with TriZol from bulk PBMCs, CD4 and CD8 fractions, and dextramer-positive and dextramer-negative fractions.

The entry originates in a study of T cells after yellow fever vaccination (dated by TCRdb to about 2019). A note on the overall study: The SMART-Seq v4 Ultra Low Input RNA kit was used to prepare libraries from fractions with low cell numbers. To follow T-cell clones before and after primary and booster YFV17D yellow fever vaccination, bulk TCR alpha and beta repertoires were sequenced over time. Two healthy male donors, one aged 18 to 30 and one aged 30 to 40 years, made up the cohort. Blood samples were taken at several timepoints before and after primary and secondary immunization, and bulk PBMC replicates and cell subsets were isolated.

TCR cDNA was synthesized by 5'RACE template switching, through which a universal primer site and unique molecular identifiers were introduced. cDNA synthesis was primed from both the TCR alpha and TCR beta constant segments. Libraries were amplified in two PCR steps, with sample barcodes and sequencing adapters added in the second step. Libraries were sequenced on Illumina HiSeq 2500 (2x100 bp) or NovaSeq (2x150 bp). Turning to the authors' computational methods: MIGEC handled demultiplexing of reads and collapsing into UMI consensus sequences, while MiXCR performed V(D)J alignment. Vaccine-responding clonotypes were defined with edgeR using replicate PBMC samples, requiring FDR below 0.01 and a log2 fold change above 5 up to day 15. Each bulk clonotype received a CD4 or CD8 identity based on whether the sequenced CD4 or CD8 repertoire contained that clonotype at higher abundance. TCRdb cleaned the public reads at Q25 with fastp, built clones with MiXCR and kept in-frame beta chains. Rows are unified per CDR3 protein, each entry keeping the most common DNA and genes. The V and J calls were determined by TCRdb, not by the authors. This sample is represented by 300,000 to 400,000 distinct CDR3 sequences; 6.2% of them were singletons. Together, the top ten hold 15% of the sample.

The investigation overall reported the following: Computational filtering was needed because FACS-sorted repertoires could contain abundant contaminating clonotypes from the bulk population. After the booster, most of the clones that had expanded following primary vaccination were detected again (almost 98% of CD4 and more than 85% of CD8), which suggests that memory was broadly maintained. Compared with the primary T-cell response, the secondary T-cell response was faster but weaker, reaching its peak on day 5 rather than on day 15. A small fraction of clonotypes showed up in both the CD4 and CD8 compartments, probably as a result of convergent recombination. Because the study included only a couple of donors, the extent to which the findings can be generalized is limited.

The receptor chain draws on TRBV20-1 and TRBJ2-3; perhaps TRBD2 is the D gene, with 6 bases matching. The source is a man aged 25-40 years who received the YFV17D yellow fever vaccine. The sample here was PBMCs, taken 5 days after the yellow fever booster vaccination. The sequenced DNA: TGCAGTGCTCTAAGCGGGTCTAGCACAGATACGCAGTATTTT. Its amino acids are CSALSGSSTDTQYF.